This passage covers 28 T cell receptor beta chains from one sample sequenced in a study of PD-1 blockade in classical Hodgkin lymphoma. Here immunoSEQ multiplex PCR was the method, and the copy in TCRdb shows in-frame clones only, minus some. The repertoire holds 13,000 to 15,000 clones, approximately 78% seen once, with more than 15% in the top ten. Time point of the sample: cycle 4 day 1 (C4D1), after more than five weeks of nivolumab. Brentuximab vedotin exposure varied, and every patient relapsed after autologous stem cell transplantation. Sequencing used peripheral blood mononuclear cells (PBMCs), obtained before the fourth cycle of nivolumab. Receptor source: a human donor with classical Hodgkin lymphoma.

This clone was recorded once. V usage is TRBV7-3 and J usage is TRBJ2-3; 10 nucleotides match TRBD2. The germline gives CDR1 SGHTA, CDR2 FQGTGA. Unmatched junction bases numbered 9, after V lost 5 bases and J lost 4 bases. The CDR3 totals 16 residues. The DNA of the CDR3 is TGTGCCAGCAGCCCCGGAAGCGGGGGGGTGTCAGATACGCAGTATTTT. Translating it yields CASSPGSGGVSDTQYF.

CDR3 in DNA: TGTGCCATCAGTCCGTCCCCAGGGGCAGGGACTGAAGCTTTCTTT. It translates to CAISPSPGAGTEAFF. The chain employs TRBV10-3 and TRBJ1-1; tentative D call: TRBD1 (6 bases). This CDR3 has 15 amino acids. The V end was cut by 5 bases, the J end by 5 bases, with 18 bases between. The germline V gene encodes CDR1 ENHRY and CDR2 SYGVKD.

The DNA for the CDR3 is TGCGCCAGCCGGGACCCACAGGACCCCTATGAAAAACTGTTTTTT. Protein product: CASRDPQDPYEKLFF. The gene calls are TRBV5-1 and TRBJ1-4; a weak D match, TRBD1 (5 bases). V lost 7 bases to trimming and J lost 6 bases, with 19 bases between them. CDR1 is SGHRS, CDR2 YFSETQ, per germline. This CDR3 region has 15 residues.

The chain couples TRBV18 to TRBJ1-2, with no clear D. The CDR3 consists of 14 residues. Germline V CDR1 and CDR2: KGHSH, LQKENI. V lost 1 base and J lost 10, with 16 bases in between. The CDR3 sequence is CASSPRSGIEHYTF. DNA of the CDR3: TGTGCCAGCTCACCACGGTCCGGGATCGAACACTACACCTTC.

The chain has TRBV6-6 and TRBJ2-7; D may be TRBD1 (5 bases). This CDR3 has 14 amino acids. Germline V gives CDR1 MNHNY, CDR2 SVGAGI (reference sequence). V was clipped by 7 bases and J by 0 bases, with 13 bases between them. This CDR3 reads CASTLDTGSYEQYF. Here the CDR3 DNA reads TGTGCCAGCACTCTGGACACGGGCTCCTACGAGCAGTACTTC.

CDR3 nucleotides: TGTGCCAGCAGCGAGGGGTCAGATACGCAGTATTTT. It encodes CASSEGSDTQYF. The chain couples TRBV5-8 to TRBJ2-3, with D perhaps assigned TRBD1 or TRBD2 (5 bases each). Germline CDR1 and CDR2: SGHTS and YDEGEE. This CDR3 spans 12 amino acids. Trimming left V 4 bases short and J 4 bases short, with 7 bases between.

V is TRBV21-1 and J is TRBJ2-3. TRBV21-1 is a recognized pseudogene. The CDR3 contains 14 residues. CDR3 in DNA: TGTGCCAGCAGCACACGAAGTTCCACAGATACGCAGTATTTT. It is translated as CASSTRSSTDTQYF.

The rearrangement uses TRBV19 and TRBJ1-1; D is unresolved. This CDR3 comprises 13 residues. The V end was cut by 6 bases, the J end by 0 bases, with 8 bases between. Germline lookup yields CDR1 LNHDA and CDR2 SQIVND (reference sequence). The CDR3 region is CASRTPMNTEAFF. As DNA, the CDR3 is TGTGCCAGTAGAACACCCATGAACACTGAAGCTTTCTTT.

The chain has TRBV4-3 and TRBJ2-3; D remains unclear. Germline CDR1 is LGHNA and CDR2 is YSLEER. The CDR3 is 14 residues long. The V end was cut by 1 base, the J end by 2 bases, with 7 bases between. The CDR3 is CASSQGGSTDTQYF. DNA of the CDR3: TGCGCCAGCAGCCAAGGGGGTTCCACAGATACGCAGTATTTT.

This clone is large (0.1 to 1%) by share. This sample also contains other DNA sequences that code for the same CDR3. The rearrangement joins TRBV6-6 to TRBJ1-1; 7 bases map to TRBD1. This CDR3 has 14 residues. The V gene's germline CDR1 is MNHNY and CDR2 SVGAGI (reference sequence). V lost 6 bases, J lost 0 bases, and 4 bases stayed unmatched. In nucleotides, the CDR3 is TGTGCCAGCAGCCCGACAGGGATGAACACTGAAGCTTTCTTT. Translated: CASSPTGMNTEAFF.

By proportion, this clone is medium-sized. The chain uses TRBV30 and TRBJ1-2; no reliable D call. The CDR3 contains 11 residues. V was cut by 7 bases and J by 6 bases, with 12 bases left in between. CDR1 is GTSNPN and CDR2 is SVGIG in the germline V gene (reference sequence). CDR3 residues: CASTGVNGYTF. DNA for the CDR3: TGTGCCTCAACCGGGGTTAATGGCTACACCTTC. Complete variable domain (other parts from reference TRBV30 and TRBJ1-2): SQTIHQWPATLVQPVGSPLSLECTVEGTSNPNLYWYRQAAGRGLQLLFYSVGIGQISSEVPQNLSASRPQDRQFILSSKKLLLSDSGFYLCASTGVNGYTFGSGTRLTVV.

The rearrangement joins TRBV9 to TRBJ1-2; 9 bases map to TRBD1. Per germline, CDR1 SGDLS and CDR2 YYNGEE. The V and J ends lost 3 bases and 4 bases, in that order; junction bases with no gene match: 4. This CDR3 is built from 14 residues. The CDR3 DNA is TGTGCCAGCAGCGCGGGACAGGGAGCCTATGGCTACACCTTC. Its protein product is CASSAGQGAYGYTF.

V and J are TRBV9 and TRBJ2-1, with TRBD2 identical over 7 bases. The germline V gene encodes CDR1 SGDLS and CDR2 YYNGEE. The V and J ends lost 0 bases and 7 bases, in that order; junction bases with no gene match: 16. The CDR3 runs 18 residues. The CDR3 spells CASSVDGSSGAPQNEQFF. As DNA, the CDR3 is TGTGCCAGCAGCGTAGACGGGAGCAGCGGGGCCCCGCAAAATGAGCAGTTCTTC.

This chain connects TRBV10-2 to TRBJ2-7, with D hard to call. V was cut by 1 base and J by 7 bases, with 17 bases left in between. This CDR3 region has 15 residues. Germline CDR1 and CDR2: WSHSY and SAAADI. The CDR3 is CASSELLLRAWEQYF. For the CDR3, the DNA is TGCGCCAGCAGTGAGTTGTTATTAAGAGCGTGGGAGCAGTACTTC.

The DNA of the CDR3 is TGTGCCAGCAGCTTGGTAGGGGGAGGAACCGGGGAGCTGTTTTTT. This gives the protein CASSLVGGGTGELFF. The chain uses TRBV5-4 and TRBJ2-2; D could derive from TRBD1 or TRBD2 (6 bases each). Trimming took 0 bases from V and 5 from J, leaving 11 bases between them. Germline V lookup: CDR1 SGHNT, CDR2 YYREEE (reference sequence). The CDR3 totals 15 residues. The full variable domain, with the rest looked up from reference TRBV5-4 and TRBJ2-2, is ETGVTQSPTHLIKTRGQQVTLRCSSQSGHNTVSWYQQALGQGPQFIFQYYREEENGRGNFPPRFSGLQFPNYSSELNVNALELDDSALYLCASSLVGGGTGELFFGEGSRLTVL.

The chain combines TRBV6-4 with TRBJ2-7; the match to TRBD1 covers 8 bases. Germline-derived CDR1 and CDR2 are MRHNA and SNTAGT. CDR3 length: 13 residues. V was clipped by 6 bases and J by 6 bases; unmatched bases: 7. The CDR3: CASSVDRGGEQYF. The CDR3 coding sequence is TGTGCCAGCAGCGTTGACAGGGGAGGCGAGCAGTACTTC.

The chain recombines TRBV4-1 with TRBJ2-1; D not resolved. Germline V gene lookup returns CDR1 MGHRA and CDR2 YSYEKL. The CDR3 runs to 14 residues. V lost 0 bases, J lost 10 bases, and 13 bases lay in between. The chain's CDR3 is CASSQDWAGKEQFF. As DNA, the CDR3 is TGCGCCAGCAGCCAAGATTGGGCAGGCAAGGAGCAGTTCTTC.

The CDR3 protein is CASGLWATEAFF. CDR3 DNA sequence: TGTGCTAGTGGTTTGTGGGCCACTGAAGCTTTCTTT. The rearrangement joins TRBV12-5 to TRBJ1-1; D is ambiguous. CDR1 and CDR2 from the germline V gene are LGHNT and FRNRAP. The CDR3 consists of 12 residues. The ends were cut back, 2 bases at V and 4 bases at J, with 5 bases in the middle. The whole variable domain, remainder taken from reference TRBV12-5 and TRBJ1-1, is DARVTQTPRHKVTEMGQEVTMRCQPILGHNTVFWYRQTMMQGLELLAYFRNRAPLDDSGMPKDRFSAEMPDATLATLKIQPSEPRDSAVYFCASGLWATEAFFGQGTRLTVV.

The chain uses TRBV11-1 and TRBJ1-1, with 9 bases fitting TRBD1. Trimming at V came to 2 bases and at J to 13 bases, leaving 8 bases not matched to a gene. The CDR3 has 13 amino acids. Per germline, CDR1 SGHAT and CDR2 FQDESV (reference sequence). The CDR3 sequence is CASSLNGGTGSFF. The CDR3, as DNA: TGTGCCAGCAGCTTAAACGGGGGGACAGGGAGTTTCTTT.

V gene TRBV9 combines with J gene TRBJ1-3, with D perhaps TRBD1 (6 bases). The CDR3 totals 14 residues. Germline lookup yields CDR1 SGDLS and CDR2 YYNGEE. Trimming left V 4 bases short and J 1 base short, with 9 bases between. The CDR3, as DNA: TGTGCCAGCAGCTCCGGGACATCTGGAAACACCATATATTTT. It is translated as CASSSGTSGNTIYF.

This chain joins TRBV19 and TRBJ1-1; a possible D gene is TRBD1 (5 bases). V was cut by 5 bases and J by 2 bases, with 15 bases left in between. The CDR3 loop spans 15 amino acids. In germline, CDR1 is LNHDA, CDR2 SQIVND (reference sequence). DNA for the CDR3: TGTGCCAGTAGTGGGGGGGAGACAACCAACACTGAAGCTTTCTTT. It is translated as CASSGGETTNTEAFF. Together with reference TRBV19 and TRBJ1-1, the CDR3 gives the full variable domain: DGGITQSPKYLFRKEGQNVTLSCEQNLNHDAMYWYRQDPGQGLRLIYYSQIVNDFQKGDIAEGYSVSREKKESFPLTVTSAQKNPTAFYLCASSGGETTNTEAFFGQGTRLTVV.

The V and J genes are TRBV6-6 and TRBJ2-5; the D gene is possibly TRBD2 (5 bases). Per germline, CDR1 MNHNY and CDR2 SVGAGI (reference sequence). This CDR3 contains 13 residues. The V gene lost 6 bases and the J gene lost 1 base, with 9 bases spanning the gap. CDR3 loop: CASSPSFQETQYF. The CDR3 coding sequence is TGTGCCAGCAGCCCTAGCTTCCAAGAGACCCAGTACTTC.

This clone turned up a few times. The genes are TRBV6-6 and TRBJ2-7; 11 nucleotides match TRBD1. CDR1 is MNHNY and CDR2 is SVGAGI in the germline V gene (reference sequence). This CDR3 contains 15 residues. The V and J ends lost 7 bases and 6 bases, in that order; junction bases with no gene match: 11. The CDR3 region has the DNA TGTGCCAGCAATTCGCCGGACAGGGGGCAGCTCGAGCAGTACTTC. This translates into CASNSPDRGQLEQYF.

The table lists this clone with a few counts. The rearrangement uses TRBV7-9 and TRBJ2-3; TRBD2 agrees at 7 bases. This CDR3 has 13 amino acids. Germline loops: CDR1 SEHNR, CDR2 FQNEAQ (reference sequence). Trimming cost V 6 bases and J 3 bases; bases outside gene matches: 3. CDR3 DNA: TGTGCCAGCAGGGGGCGGGGGACAGATACGCAGTATTTT. It encodes CASRGRGTDTQYF.

The chain combines TRBV7-9 with TRBJ2-7, with D perhaps matching TRBD1 (5 bases). V dropped 1 base and J dropped 2 bases, with 18 bases sitting between them. Germline V CDR1 and CDR2: SEHNR, FQNEAQ (reference sequence). The CDR3 has 17 residues. CDR3 residues: CASSLEGFGVGPYEQYF. In DNA, the CDR3 is TGTGCCAGCAGCTTAGAGGGGTTTGGGGTGGGCCCCTACGAGCAGTACTTC.

The V call is TRBV18, the J call TRBJ2-3, with D possibly matching TRBD2 (6 bases). Looked up from germline, CDR1 is KGHSH and CDR2 is LQKENI. Trimming stripped 3 bases from V and 9 bases from J, with 13 bases between. The CDR3 extends over 13 amino acids. This chain's CDR3 is CASSPRAEGTQYF. CDR3 DNA sequence: TGTGCCAGCTCACCCCGCGCGGAGGGAACGCAGTATTTT.

The gene calls are TRBV7-3 and TRBJ2-3, with 7 positions matching TRBD2. Germline values: CDR1 SGHTA, CDR2 FQGTGA. The ends lost 4 bases at V and 4 bases at J; junction bases unmatched: 11. This CDR3 has 16 amino acids. The CDR3 sequence is CASSSSPGLPADTQYF. The CDR3 region has the DNA TGTGCCAGCAGCTCAAGCCCGGGACTACCAGCAGATACGCAGTATTTT.

The chain is built from TRBV7-7 and TRBJ2-2, with a possible D match to TRBD2 (6 bases). The CDR3 covers 16 residues. Trimming took 2 bases from V and 2 from J, leaving 12 bases between them. Looked up from germline, CDR1 is SSHAT and CDR2 is FNYEAQ (reference sequence). The CDR3 nucleotides read TGTGCCAGCAGCTTAACTTTGGGACTTAACACCGGGGAGCTGTTTTTT. Protein product: CASSLTLGLNTGELFF.